Listed below are T cell receptor beta chains from one sample, sequenced in a study of cytotoxic CD8 clonotypes in ibrutinib-treated CLL. The data were produced by immunoSEQ multiplex PCR, yet TCRdb's version contains in-frame clones alone and is incomplete. The table records approximately 46,000 clones, almost 70% of them present only once. The material sequenced was PBMCs, taken after 12 months of ibrutinib treatment. Every receptor here comes from a human donor with chronic lymphocytic leukemia. CDR3s include the opening cysteine and the closing phenylalanine or tryptophan. The D gene is left open where the match is weak. Where a row states a size, it is once, few, many or the class of an expanded clone; other rows omit it.

>TRBJ2-2|15|TRBV5-8|TRBD1|few
TGTGCCAGCAGGGGACAGGGGATTGGTACCGGGGAGCTGTTTTTT
CASRGQGIGTGELFF
>TRBJ1-5|14|TRBV7-2|-|few
TGTGCCAGCAGCGCATACAGTAGCAATCAGCCCCAGCATTTT
CASSAYSSNQPQHF
>TRBJ2-7|14|TRBV5-6|TRBD1|-
TGTGCCAGCAGCGACAGGGACAGGGCTGGCGAGCAGTACTTC
CASSDRDRAGEQYF
>TRBJ2-5|14|TRBV28|TRBD1|-
TGTGCCAGCAGTTTCCGACAGGGCCGAGAGACCCAGTACTTC
CASSFRQGRETQYF
>TRBJ1-2|12|TRBV11-1|TRBD1|once
TGTGCCAGCAGCTCCGGACAGGGTGGCTACACCTTC
CASSSGQGGYTF
>TRBJ2-7|14|TRBV19|TRBD1|-
TGTGCCAGTAGTATGGGACAGGGGGCAGGCGAGCAGTACTTC
CASSMGQGAGEQYF
>TRBJ1-2|14|TRBV9|TRBD1|-
TGTGCCAGCAGCGGGGACAGCTATAACTATGGCTACACCTTC
CASSGDSYNYGYTF
>TRBJ2-7|14|TRBV9|TRBD2|-
TGTGCCAGCAGCCCGGGACTAGTGACCTACGAGCAGTACTTC
CASSPGLVTYEQYF
>TRBJ2-2|13|TRBV6-1|TRBD1|few
TGTGCCAGTCTCGGTCAGGGGGCCGGGGAGCTGTTTTTT
CASLGQGAGELFF
>TRBJ2-1|16|TRBV19|TRBD2|few
TGTGCCAGTAGTAACCGACTAGCGGGAGGTCAAAATGAGCAGTTCTTC
CASSNRLAGGQNEQFF
>TRBJ2-7|18|TRBV7-9|TRBD1|-
TGTGCCAGCAGCTTAGTAGTCGGAACCGACAGGGGGCGTAACGAGCAGTACTTC
CASSLVVGTDRGRNEQYF
>TRBJ2-1|16|TRBV25-1|TRBD2|few
TGTGCCAGCAGTGAATCTAGGACTAGCGCCAACAATGAGCAGTTCTTC
CASSESRTSANNEQFF
>TRBJ2-3|13|TRBV11-2|-|-
TGTGCCAGCAGCCGACATGTTACAGATACGCAGTATTTT
CASSRHVTDTQYF
>TRBJ1-1|15|TRBV27|-|-
TGTGCCAGCAGCCGAGTAGGGGCGGCAGGCACTGAAGCTTTCTTT
CASSRVGAAGTEAFF